A single TCR beta chain is shown here with its context. The sample holds many counts of this clonotype. The target of this receptor is not known. Within one base of it there is no much larger clone, and no base qualities were kept. Libraries were built with 5' RACE. TCRdb names Illumina HiSeq 2500 as the instrument used. A second PCR of roughly 7 to 11 cycles was performed with a sample-barcoded 5' primer and a J-beta primer mix. A unique molecular identifier was introduced onto each TCR beta cDNA molecule by a template-switch 5' adaptor carrying 12 random nucleotides. Each sample yielded at least 2.5 million CDR3-containing paired-end reads. First-strand cDNA was synthesized from all RNA with the Mint cDNA synthesis kit, primed by a TRBC-specific oligonucleotide. After uracil-DNA glycosylase treatment, a first 18-cycle PCR used universal primers M1SS and BC2_uni_R on all cDNA. The authors' pipeline ran thus. For normalization, 1 million high-quality reads, each with a distinct molecular identifier, were randomly selected from each sample. Reads with shared molecular identifiers were discarded instead of being binned into consensus sequences. MiTCR, with a Q25 quality threshold and the strictest error-elimination algorithm, was used for CDR3 identification, clonotype clustering and error correction. Lower-bound total TCR beta diversity was estimated with a nonparametric unseen species model using Euler transformation. TCRdb applied fastp at Q25 and MiXCR to the public reads, then kept only in-frame beta chains. One record per CDR3 amino acid sequence lists the most common genes and DNA. The V and J calls shown here were made by TCRdb, not taken from the authors' results. The sample profile shows some 940,000 distinct CDR3 sequences; under 35% of them were found once. Roughly 10% of the sample goes to the ten largest clones.

The CDR3 spans 16 residues, from the cysteine through the phenylalanine. Here the CDR3 DNA is all that survives: 48 bases in frame from base 1. Trimming leaves V shorter by 1 base and J shorter by 1 base, with the junction holding 5 bases beyond the gene matches. Sequences SGHVS (CDR1) and FQNEAQ (CDR2) are obtained from the germline V gene. The roughly 39 donors, aged roughly 6 to 90 years, were systemically healthy Caucasian individuals from Russia. Around 10 milliliters of peripheral blood were drawn from each donor into EDTA-treated Vacutainer tubes. Ficoll-Paque density-gradient centrifugation was used to isolate PBMCs, with at least 6.5 million per sample. Total RNA was extracted from PBMCs with Trizol reagent, with at least 5.5 micrograms obtained per sample. For every donor, an aliquot of PBMCs went through flow cytometry to measure the percentages of naive CD45RAhigh/CD27high T cells. This record belongs to a study of blood T cells in healthy people across ages (dated by TCRdb to between 2014 and 2016). In the study overall: Template switching captured roughly one uniquely barcoded TCR beta cDNA molecule per two T cells in model experiments. Age-related changes in TCR beta repertoire diversity were measured in the study by deep sequencing normalized with unique cDNA molecular identifiers. Four age groups were formed from the donors: young (average approximately 17 years), middle-aged (approximately 40), aged (approximately 60) and long-lived (approximately 80). Two additional independent replicas of 1 million unique cDNA reads from the same blood draw were analyzed for two donors (one aged 18 to 29 and one aged 80 or older).

Overall study results and their limits: Conclusive comparison of naive and antigen-experienced compartments was prevented by the profiling of bulk unsorted PBMCs. As age increased, observed TCR beta diversity per million T cells dropped in a roughly linear way, and a significant reduction was already evident by age around 41. A strong correlation was found between observed TCR beta diversity and the percentage of naive T cells measured by flow cytometry. Compared with the aged group, the long-lived group had more naive CD4+ T cells, fewer expanded clones and increased TCR diversity, a pattern suggesting age selection. Estimates of total diversity based on one million sequenced T cells were regarded as lower bounds and as underestimates. Donor CMV infection status was unknown, potentially confounding age-related changes in expanded clonotypes.

These data were also reused for a study on T cells of mothers and their children. The second source states: Nine systemically healthy Caucasian individuals, comprising three mothers and their six children, were included as donors. cDNA synthesis used all of the extracted RNA, with around 1.4 ug of RNA in each 15 ul reaction. In the second PCR, the M1S primer added sample barcodes and 2-4 random nucleotides. Over 8 million TCR beta CDR3 reads came from each mother, compared with several million reads from each child. Thymic selection similarly shapes TCR recombination output in related and unrelated pairs, with minor effect from inherited differences. Normalized repertoire overlap was always found to be slightly, but never significantly, higher in related mother-child pairs than in unrelated mother-child pairs. No persistent microchimeric T cell clones were detected, at a sensitivity of around 100 clones per million clonotypes. To look for features that set related mother-child pairs apart from unrelated individuals, the researchers ran deep NGS to compare the TCR beta repertoires of mothers and children. Mothers averaged about 40 +/- 4 years of age and children averaged around 10 +/- 4 years. After adapter ligation with NEBNext reagents, the libraries were sequenced on Illumina HiSeq 2000 with 100+100 nt paired-end reads. Mother and child libraries were prepared a month apart and sequenced in separate runs to prevent cross-contamination. Each donor had between about 500,000 and 2,100,000 distinct TCR beta clonotypes identified. Naive TCR beta clonotypes were estimated from low-frequency clonotypes matched to each donor's FACS-determined naive share, without sorting.

The rearranged chain carries TRBV7-8 and TRBJ2-3, with 7 bases matching TRBD1. The sample comprised blood. The receptor comes from a middle-aged woman in good health. The nucleotide sequence reads as follows: TGTGCCAGCAGCTTAGAGACAGGGAGACGCACAGATACGCAGTATTTT. The translation is CASSLETGRRTDTQYF.